The clone carrying this T cell receptor (beta chain) was seen a handful of times. Its antigen remains unknown. Sequencing of cultured CD4+ T cell DNA used the Oncomine TCR Beta short-read assay. TCRdb re-called the PCR reads with MiXCR, one entry per CDR3 protein. The sample has some 7,600 distinct CDR3 sequences; around 40% are singletons. Deletions cut 10 bases from V and 7 bases from J, with 17 bases between. This CDR3 comprises 12 residues. CDR1 and CDR2 from the germline V gene are SNHLY and FYNNEI. The data originate from a study of vaccination and CD4 T cells after COVID-19. The treatment is: approximately nine-day PBMC culture with coronavirus spike peptide pools or control peptides (ViraFEST assay). The collection of CD4+ T cells from the unexposed donor took place before the COVID-19 pandemic (2011-2018). Available cell numbers determined whether unexposed-donor CD4+ T cells were probed with SARS-CoV-2 S/N and four cold-coronavirus spikes.

Sequenced input: CD4+ T cells from blood, cultured in vitro. The chain recombines TRBV2 with TRBJ2-7; D is ambiguous. The clonotype originates from a human donor in good health. The CDR3: CATSSFLREQYF. The CDR3 nucleotides are TGTGCCACCTCGTCCTTCCTACGAGAGCAGTACTTC.